Following are 9 T cell receptor beta chains from one sample sequenced in a study of cytomegalovirus exposure and HLA in healthy donors. It was with 60 Vbeta and 13 Jbeta primers that the PCR ran. Repertoires were generated with immunoSEQ multiplex PCR, while TCRdb's copy carries only in-frame clones and drops some. The sample contains under 150,000 clones, over 60% of which appear only once. Material for sequencing was PBMCs. The receptors originated from a male donor in good health and CMV-seropositive.

The CDR3 loop is CASSLSQGGPPTTNEKLFF. CDR3 bases: TGTGCCAGCAGCCTATCACAGGGGGGCCCTCCCACAACTAATGAAAAACTGTTTTTT. This chain joins TRBV7-9 and TRBJ1-4; 8 bases agree with TRBD1. The V gene's germline CDR1 is SEHNR and CDR2 FQNEAQ (reference sequence). The CDR3 consists of 19 residues. The ends lost 5 bases at V and 0 bases at J; junction bases unmatched: 14.

This clone was detected a few times. As DNA, the CDR3 is TGTGCCAGTAGTACGGGACTATCTGATGAAAAACTGTTTTTT. This gives the protein CASSTGLSDEKLFF. This chain connects TRBV19 to TRBJ1-4; perhaps TRBD1 as D (5 bases). CDR1 and CDR2 from the germline V gene are LNHDA and SQIVND (reference sequence). With 4 bases removed from V and 6 bases from J, the gap between germline ends came to 12 bases. The CDR3 spans 14 residues.

As regards this clone: Its ends do not fully match the called genes, so a read error is possible. This rearrangement joins TRBV7-9 to TRBJ1-6, with no clear D. Germline V gene sequence: CDR1 SEHNR, CDR2 FQNEAQ (reference sequence). This CDR3 has 15 amino acids. The DNA of the CDR3 is TGTTCCAGCAGCTTAGATCGGGGATACAATTCACCCCTCCACTTT. Protein: CSSSLDRGYNSPLHF. The full variable domain, completed using reference TRBV7-9 and TRBJ1-6, is DTGVSQNPRHKITKRGQNVTFRCDPISEHNRLYWYRQTLGQGPEFLTYFQNEAQLEKSRLLSDRFSAERPKGSFSTLEIQRTEQGDSAMYLCSSSLDRGYNSPLHFGNGTRLTVT.

For the CDR3, the DNA is TGTGCCAGCAGCAATCTAGCGGGGGGGCACATTCAGTACTTC. As protein: CASSNLAGGHIQYF. The chain couples TRBV2 to TRBJ2-4; 12 bases are a match to TRBD2. The germline CDR1 and CDR2 sequences are SNHLY and FYNNEI. The CDR3 has 14 residues. V lost 6 bases to trimming and J lost 8 bases; unmatched junction nucleotides: 5.

About this clone itself: The junction differs from germline at one of its ends, possibly a read error. The chain carries TRBV28 and TRBJ1-2, with TRBD1 as a possible D gene (5 bases). The V gene's germline CDR1 is MDHEN and CDR2 SYDVKM. The CDR3 runs 15 residues. This CDR3 is CASSPSSGRKSSYPF. DNA for the CDR3: TGTGCCAGCAGTCCCTCGTCAGGGCGTAAGTCAAGCTACCCCTTC.

This clone was counted between two and nine times. J is TRBJ1-5 and V is TRBV5-8, with unresolved D. V dropped 1 base and J dropped 0 bases, with 5 bases sitting between them. This CDR3 has 14 residues. From germline, CDR1 is SGHTS and CDR2 YDEGEE. The CDR3 DNA reads TGTGCCAGCAGCTTGCGGGGTAGCAATCAGCCCCAGCATTTT. Its protein product is CASSLRGSNQPQHF.

This clone was seen more than once but under ten times. The rearrangement joins TRBV2 to TRBJ2-7; possibly TRBD2 for D (6 bases). In germline, CDR1 is SNHLY, CDR2 FYNNEI. The CDR3 consists of 13 residues. The V end was cut by 6 bases, the J end by 3 bases, with 12 bases between. DNA of the CDR3: TGTGCCAGCAGAGCCGGGACTTACTACGAGCAGTACTTC. Translated: CASRAGTYYEQYF.

For this clone: Within the sample, other DNA sequences also encode this same CDR3. V is TRBV9 and J is TRBJ2-1; D not certain. From germline, CDR1 is SGDLS and CDR2 YYNGEE. Trimming left V 4 bases short and J 7 bases short, with 12 bases between. This CDR3 spans 13 amino acids. The CDR3 protein is CASSSDGGNEQFF. As DNA, the CDR3 is TGTGCCAGCAGCTCAGATGGCGGAAATGAGCAGTTCTTC.

This sequence joins TRBV15 and TRBJ2-7, with D perhaps matching TRBD1 (6 bases). This CDR3 spans 14 amino acids. Deletions cut 5 bases from V and 2 bases from J, with 13 bases between. Germline values: CDR1 LNHNV, CDR2 YYDKDF (reference sequence). CDR3: CATSEEGQPYEQYF. In nucleotides, the CDR3 is TGTGCCACCAGCGAAGAGGGACAACCCTACGAGCAGTACTTC.